Listed here is a single TCR beta chain. Using immunoSEQ multiplex PCR, the repertoire was profiled, and TCRdb retains in-frame clones only, with some absent. The sample includes tens of thousands of clones, 90% of them seen just once. These data come from a study of OX40 agonist ivuxolimab in advanced cancers. Overall study context: The study enrolled dose-escalation patients with hepatocellular carcinoma, melanoma, renal cell or head and neck cancer.

Germline V lookup: CDR1 SQVTM, CDR2 ANQGSEA. CDR3 length equals 10 residues. V was clipped by 7 bases and J by 0 bases, with 2 bases between them. This receptor was obtained from an adult with an advanced solid tumor such as melanoma, head and neck, liver or kidney cancer. The material was CD4+ or CD8+ T cells sorted from blood, obtained in a trial of the OX40 agonist ivuxolimab. The rearrangement links TRBV29-1 to TRBJ2-3; D unresolved. Written as DNA, the CDR3 is TGCAGCGCCAGCACAGATACGCAGTATTTT. It yields the protein CSASTDTQYF.